One and the same sample provided the 10 T cell receptor beta chains below, sequenced in a study of glioma-infiltrating T cells after dendritic cell vaccination. Time point noted: after dendritic cell vaccination, including at tumor progression/relapse. This table comes from immunoSEQ multiplex PCR, and its TCRdb copy is limited to in-frame clones, with some not included. The sample holds roughly 100,000 clones, nearly 90% seen once. The specimen was blood, collected after dendritic cell vaccination. Receptors originate from a human donor with glioblastoma.

The chain employs TRBV6-4 and TRBJ1-2; TRBD1 is a possible D gene (5 bases). CDR1 and CDR2 from the germline V gene are MRHNA and SNTAGT. The CDR3 spans 15 residues. The germline V and J ends were trimmed by 2 bases and 7 bases, with 17 bases remaining between them. For the CDR3, the DNA is TGTGCCAGCAGTGACCCGCGGACATTGCGACGTGGCTACACCTTC. This codes for CASSDPRTLRRGYTF.

This clone was picked up a small number of times. The J gene is TRBJ1-3, the V gene TRBV2, with a tentative D call TRBD1 (5 bases). Germline V gene data show CDR1 as SNHLY and CDR2 as FYNNEI. The CDR3 contains 16 residues. V gave up 2 bases and J gave up 4 bases, with 15 bases separating them. CDR3 residues: CASSEMRSGRGNTIYF. In DNA form, the CDR3 reads TGTGCCAGCAGTGAAATGAGGTCAGGGCGAGGAAACACCATATATTTT.

Only a few counts were recorded for this clone. This chain uses TRBV7-9 with TRBJ2-7; a possible D gene is TRBD1 (6 bases). Trimming took 1 base from V and 2 from J, leaving 9 bases between them. CDR3 length: 14 residues. Germline V gives CDR1 SEHNR, CDR2 FQNEAQ (reference sequence). CDR3 DNA: TGTGCCAGCAGCTTAGGAACAGGGACCTACGAGCAGTACTTC. Translated, it gives CASSLGTGTYEQYF.

The chain joins TRBV15 to TRBJ2-1, with TRBD2 identical over 8 bases. Germline V gives CDR1 LNHNV, CDR2 YYDKDF (reference sequence). V lost 3 bases to trimming and J lost 7 bases; unmatched junction nucleotides: 17. There are 18 residues in the CDR3. The CDR3 DNA follows: TGTGCCACCAGCAGTATGACAGAAGGACTAGCCAGAGGGAATGAGCAGTTCTTC. Protein product: CATSSMTEGLARGNEQFF.

This chain uses TRBV19 with TRBJ1-1; D perhaps matches TRBD1 (5 bases). The germline V gene encodes CDR1 LNHDA and CDR2 SQIVND (reference sequence). CDR3 size: 14 residues. Deletions cut 3 bases from V and 0 bases from J, with 8 bases between. The CDR3, as DNA: TGTGCCAGTAGTATCGACAGTATGAACACTGAAGCTTTCTTT. Translated, it gives CASSIDSMNTEAFF.

The chain links TRBV6-1 to TRBJ2-3, with 9 positions matching TRBD1. Losses at the gene ends were 4 bases for V and 7 bases for J; bases not matched to a gene: 6. The CDR3 has 14 amino acids. Germline CDR1 is MNHNS and CDR2 is SASEGT. The CDR3 is CASSVGTGWNTQYF. The CDR3 nucleotides read TGTGCCAGCAGTGTCGGGACAGGGTGGAATACGCAGTATTTT.

This chain uses TRBV27 with TRBJ2-5, with 10 positions matching TRBD2. The better agreement between TRBJ2-7 and the DNA end casts doubt on the J call. Germline assignment: CDR1 MNHEY and CDR2 SMNVEV (reference sequence). The CDR3 runs 13 residues. This CDR3 reads CASRGLAAYEQYF. The CDR3 DNA reads as TGTGCCAGCAGAGGACTAGCGGCCTACGAGCAGTACTTC.

This clone occurred once. This chain links TRBV27 with TRBJ2-7, with 11 bases matching TRBD2. Looked up from germline, CDR1 is MNHEY and CDR2 is SMNVEV (reference sequence). The V gene end was trimmed by 5 bases and the J gene end by 2 bases; junction bases not matched to a gene: 8. The CDR3 is 16 residues long. The CDR3 protein is CASSRAGTSGPYEQYF. The CDR3 DNA reads TGTGCCAGCAGTCGAGCCGGGACTAGCGGACCCTACGAGCAGTACTTC.

The V call is TRBV5-8, the J call TRBJ2-7; a weak D match, TRBD1 (6 bases). V was trimmed by 3 bases and J by 5 bases, leaving 18 bases between them. The CDR3 length is 15 residues. Germline V gene data show CDR1 as SGHTS and CDR2 as YDEGEE. CDR3 in DNA: TGTGCCAGCAGCTCCCCTTATAACAGGGCGGACGAGCAGTACTTC. The encoded protein is CASSSPYNRADEQYF.

The chain joins TRBV9 to TRBJ2-7, with TRBD1 matching 7 bases. The V segment lost 3 bases and the J segment 0 bases; nucleotides outside the gene matches: 12. CDR1 SGDLS and CDR2 YYNGEE come from the germline V gene. The length of the CDR3 is 17 residues. This chain's CDR3 is CASSADPGTASSYEQYF. CDR3 coding DNA: TGTGCCAGCAGCGCGGATCCCGGGACAGCTAGCTCCTACGAGCAGTACTTC.